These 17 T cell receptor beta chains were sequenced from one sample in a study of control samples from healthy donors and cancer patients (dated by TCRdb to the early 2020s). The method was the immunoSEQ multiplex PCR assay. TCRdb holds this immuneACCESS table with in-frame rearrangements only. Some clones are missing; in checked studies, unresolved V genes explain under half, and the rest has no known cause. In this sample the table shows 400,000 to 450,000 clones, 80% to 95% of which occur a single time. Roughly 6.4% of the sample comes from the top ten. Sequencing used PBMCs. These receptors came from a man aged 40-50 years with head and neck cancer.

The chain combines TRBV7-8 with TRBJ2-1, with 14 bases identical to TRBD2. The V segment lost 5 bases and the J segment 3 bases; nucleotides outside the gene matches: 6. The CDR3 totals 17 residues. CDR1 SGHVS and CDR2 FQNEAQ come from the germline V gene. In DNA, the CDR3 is TGTGCCAGCAGCCCATGGACTAGCGGGGGGCACTACAATGAGCAGTTCTTC. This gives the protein CASSPWTSGGHYNEQFF.

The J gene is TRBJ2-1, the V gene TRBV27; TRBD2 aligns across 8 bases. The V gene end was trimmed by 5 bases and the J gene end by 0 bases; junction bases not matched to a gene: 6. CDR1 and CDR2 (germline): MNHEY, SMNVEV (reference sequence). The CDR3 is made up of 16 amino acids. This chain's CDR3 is CASSRTLADSYNEQFF. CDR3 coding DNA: TGTGCCAGCAGTAGGACACTAGCGGACTCCTACAATGAGCAGTTCTTC.

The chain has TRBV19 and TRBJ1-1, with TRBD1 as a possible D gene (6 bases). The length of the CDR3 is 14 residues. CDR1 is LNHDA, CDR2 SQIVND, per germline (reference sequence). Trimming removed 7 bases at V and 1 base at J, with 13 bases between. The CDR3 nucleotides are TGTGCCAGTACCGTGACAGGTGAGAACACTGAAGCTTTCTTT. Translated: CASTVTGENTEAFF.

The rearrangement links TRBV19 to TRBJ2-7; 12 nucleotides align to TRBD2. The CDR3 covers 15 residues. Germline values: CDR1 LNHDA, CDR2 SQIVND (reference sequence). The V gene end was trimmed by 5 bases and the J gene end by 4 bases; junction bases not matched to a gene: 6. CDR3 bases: TGTGCCAGTAGTCTAGCGGGAGGGCCAGAGTACGAGCAGTACTTC. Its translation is CASSLAGGPEYEQYF.

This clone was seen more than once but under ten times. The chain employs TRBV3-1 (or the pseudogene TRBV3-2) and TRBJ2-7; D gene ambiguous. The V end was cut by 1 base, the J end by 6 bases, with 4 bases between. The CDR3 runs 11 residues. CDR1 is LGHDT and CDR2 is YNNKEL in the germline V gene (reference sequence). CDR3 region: CASSQVGEQYF. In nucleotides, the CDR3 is TGTGCCAGCAGCCAAGTGGGCGAGCAGTACTTC.

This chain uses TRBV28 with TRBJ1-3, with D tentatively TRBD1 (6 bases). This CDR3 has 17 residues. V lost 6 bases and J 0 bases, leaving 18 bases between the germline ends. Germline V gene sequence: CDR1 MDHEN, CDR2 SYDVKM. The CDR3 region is CASSARGGGGSGNTIYF. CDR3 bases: TGTGCCAGCAGCGCCCGTGGAGGGGGTGGCTCTGGAAACACCATATATTTT.

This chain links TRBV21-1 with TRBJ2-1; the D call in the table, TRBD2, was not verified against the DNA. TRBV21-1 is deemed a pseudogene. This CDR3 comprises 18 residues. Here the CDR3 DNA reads TGTGCCAGCGGCTATCGGACACCCGGACTAGCGGGAAACAATGAGCAGTTCTTC. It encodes CASGYRTPGLAGNNEQFF.

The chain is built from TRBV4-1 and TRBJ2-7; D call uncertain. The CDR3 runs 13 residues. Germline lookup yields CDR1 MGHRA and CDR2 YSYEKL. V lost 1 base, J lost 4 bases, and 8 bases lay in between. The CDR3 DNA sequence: TGCGCCAGCAGCCAAGCAAACAGTTACGAGCAGTACTTC. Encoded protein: CASSQANSYEQYF.

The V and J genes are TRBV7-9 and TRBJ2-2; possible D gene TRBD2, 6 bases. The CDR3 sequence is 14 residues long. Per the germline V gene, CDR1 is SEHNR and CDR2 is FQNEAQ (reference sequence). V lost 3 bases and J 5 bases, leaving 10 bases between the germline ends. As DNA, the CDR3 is TGTGCCAGCAGCTTGCGGGAAGGTACCGGGGAGCTGTTTTTT. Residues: CASSLREGTGELFF.

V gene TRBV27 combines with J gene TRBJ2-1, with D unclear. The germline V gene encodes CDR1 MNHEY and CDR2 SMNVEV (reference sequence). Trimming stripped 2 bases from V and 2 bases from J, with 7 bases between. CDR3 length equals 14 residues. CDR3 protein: CASSLGRTYNEQFF. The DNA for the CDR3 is TGTGCCAGCAGTTTAGGTCGCACCTACAATGAGCAGTTCTTC.

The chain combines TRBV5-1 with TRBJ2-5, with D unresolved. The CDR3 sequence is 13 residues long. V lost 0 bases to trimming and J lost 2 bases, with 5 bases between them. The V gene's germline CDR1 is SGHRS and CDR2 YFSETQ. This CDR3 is CASSLGGQETQYF. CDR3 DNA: TGCGCCAGCAGCTTGGGTGGGCAAGAGACCCAGTACTTC.

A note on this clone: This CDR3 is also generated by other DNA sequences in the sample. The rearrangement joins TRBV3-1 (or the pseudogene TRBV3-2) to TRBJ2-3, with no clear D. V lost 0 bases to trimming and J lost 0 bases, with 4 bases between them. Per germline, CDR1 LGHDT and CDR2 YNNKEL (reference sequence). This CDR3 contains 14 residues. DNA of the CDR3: TGTGCCAGCAGCCAAGATCGTAGCACAGATACGCAGTATTTT. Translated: CASSQDRSTDTQYF.

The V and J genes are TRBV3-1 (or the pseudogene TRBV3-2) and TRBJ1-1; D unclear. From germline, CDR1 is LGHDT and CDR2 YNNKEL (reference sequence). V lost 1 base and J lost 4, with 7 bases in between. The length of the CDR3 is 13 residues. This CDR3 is CASSQGLGTEAFF. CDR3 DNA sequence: TGTGCCAGCAGCCAAGGCCTGGGCACTGAAGCTTTCTTT.

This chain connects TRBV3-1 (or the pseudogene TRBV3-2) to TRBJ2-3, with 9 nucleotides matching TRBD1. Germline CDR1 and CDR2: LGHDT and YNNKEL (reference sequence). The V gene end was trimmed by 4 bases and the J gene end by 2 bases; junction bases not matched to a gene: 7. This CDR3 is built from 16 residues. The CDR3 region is CASSPRTGDTTDTQYF. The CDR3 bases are TGTGCCAGCAGCCCCCGGACAGGGGACACCACAGATACGCAGTATTTT.

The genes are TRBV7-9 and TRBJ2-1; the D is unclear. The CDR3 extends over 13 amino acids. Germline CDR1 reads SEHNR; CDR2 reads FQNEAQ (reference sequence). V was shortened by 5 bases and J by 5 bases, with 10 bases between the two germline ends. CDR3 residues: CASSLLGNNEQFF. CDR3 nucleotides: TGTGCCAGCAGCCTCTTAGGAAACAATGAGCAGTTCTTC.

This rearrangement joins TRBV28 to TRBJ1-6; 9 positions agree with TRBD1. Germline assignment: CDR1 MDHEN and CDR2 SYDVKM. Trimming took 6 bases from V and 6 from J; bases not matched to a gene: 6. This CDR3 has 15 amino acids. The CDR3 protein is CASRRPGQGNSPLHF. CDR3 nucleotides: TGTGCCAGCAGGCGACCGGGACAGGGTAATTCACCCCTCCACTTT.

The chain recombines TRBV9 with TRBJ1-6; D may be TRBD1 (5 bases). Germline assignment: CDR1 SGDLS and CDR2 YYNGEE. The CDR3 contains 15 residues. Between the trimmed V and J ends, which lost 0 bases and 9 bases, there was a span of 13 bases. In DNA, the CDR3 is TGTGCCAGCAGCGTAGTGGGGGATCGGGGTTCACCCCTCCACTTT. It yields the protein CASSVVGDRGSPLHF.